This T cell receptor beta chain appears in the sequencing data of a study of shared clonotypes between healthy human individuals (dated by TCRdb to 2018 to 2020). In terms of the full investigation: Three men and two women, aged 18 to 49 years, made up the cohort. Different laboratories and diverse techniques were used to prepare libraries and sequence TCR repertoires, to increase sequencing depth and limit assay-specific biases. To estimate repertoire size and how much clonotype sharing occurs between individuals, the study deeply sequenced the blood TCR repertoires of several healthy adults. Per donor, leukapheresis produced somewhere between about 0.85 and 8.9 billion PBMCs. What the authors observed across the whole study: Pairwise subsampling indicated that sequencing depth was expected to affect the degree of clonotype sharing among donors. Only blood was sampled, and tissue TCR repertoires likely differ from those in blood. Because the study included only a small number of donors, the genetic and exposure-history diversity represented was limited.

The donors were healthy, HIV-negative adults who had no recently reported acute infections or vaccinations. All donors were Caucasian adults living in Nashville, Tennessee, USA. For unsorted samples, some 90 million PBMCs were counted and genomic DNA was extracted with the QIAamp DNA Blood Mini kit. After blood collection by leukapheresis, PBMCs were isolated using Ficoll-Histopaque density gradient centrifugation and then cryopreserved in the vapor phase of liquid nitrogen. According to the germline V gene (reference sequence), CDR1 reads SGHNT and CDR2 reads YYREEE. The CDR3 runs 14 residues from the cysteine to the phenylalanine. Solely the CDR3 DNA is kept, with 42 bases framed from the first base. V is pared back by 2 bases and J by 5 bases, with 14 bases lying between the germline termini. Using the deep immunoSEQ assay, multiplex PCR amplified TCR CDR3 regions from genomic DNA. Extracted genomic DNA from each cell subset was distributed evenly across all wells of several immunoSEQ 96-well plates, and each plate was treated as a replicate. For unsorted PBMC, each replicate PCR was loaded with approximately 320 ng genomic DNA, equivalent to tens of thousands of T cell genomes. Ten immunoSEQ deep assay plates were used to sequence unsorted PBMC genomic DNA. The purified libraries were quantified using a Qubit 3.0 fluorometer, sized with a Bioanalyzer 2100, and then quantified again using the KAPA Library Quantification kit. A separate single-read 150-cycle Illumina NextSeq 550 flow cell was used to sequence each immunoSEQ 96-well plate. As for the authors' bioinformatics: Because only junctional sequences without quality scores were contained in the immunoSEQ output, filtering matching that applied to full-length reads could not be performed. To assign V/J genes and CDR3, sequences were annotated using PyIR, a Python wrapper for IgBLAST v1.9, with IMGT germline references. Reads were removed for weak V/J assignments (E-value above 1e-6), missing CDR3, stop codons, out-of-frame junctions, or ambiguous translated residues. V3J clonotypes were defined by identical inferred V gene, J gene, and CDR3 amino acid sequence. Percentage overlap between repertoires was calculated by dividing the number of shared unique clonotypes by the size of the smaller repertoire. Repertoire richness was assessed with RTK rarefaction, the Chao1 estimator, and Recon v2.1 estimates of unobserved clonotypes. This is the immuneACCESS table as TCRdb keeps it, with only in-frame sequences that have V and J called. A part of the clones is gone; compared with another copy, unresolved V genes explain less than half, and the rest is unexplained. V and J calls and clone size come straight from that table; D and trimming were deduced from the DNA. Here the sample has roughly 500,000 clones; 76% occur a single time. Clones ranked in the top ten supply roughly 13% of the sample.

On this clone: The clone's antigen remains unknown. Qualities for individual bases were not recorded, and no much larger clone is one base off.

The sequenced material came from PBMCs. The sequence is built from TRBV5-4 and TRBJ2-7; the D segment may tentatively be TRBD1 or TRBD2, each giving 5 matched bases. The receptor's source is a woman aged 40 to 50 in good health. Some clones in this sample may be carry-over from other donors' samples. CDR3 loop: CASSLLGARDEQYF. The DNA sequence reads TGTGCCAGCAGCTTACTAGGGGCCAGGGACGAGCAGTACTTC.